The sequence of this T cell receptor (beta chain) was determined in a study of cytomegalovirus exposure and HLA in healthy donors. Study outcomes and limitations: Reports showed the classifier diagnosing cytomegalovirus status with high specificity and sensitivity.

This clone was counted a single time. Its antigen is as yet unknown. The CDR3 length is 13 residues. J gave up 5 bases and V 9 bases, and 2 bases lay outside the gene matches. CDR1 and CDR2 (germline): MNHNS, SASEGT. The PCR employed 60 Vbeta primers together with 13 Jbeta primers. Only in-frame clones appear in the TCRdb table, and some are missing; sequencing was by immunoSEQ multiplex PCR. The sample yields approximately 140,000 clones, about three quarters seen once. This TCR came from a woman between 35 and 50 years old in good health and CMV-seronegative. V gene TRBV6-1 combines with J gene TRBJ2-3; 13 bases fit TRBD2. The sample consisted of PBMCs. CDR3 sequence reads: CASGLAGEDTQYF. The CDR3 nucleotides read TGTGCCAGTGGACTAGCGGGGGAAGATACGCAGTATTTT.